Below, 10 T cell receptor beta chains from the same sample are listed, as sequenced in a study of cytomegalovirus exposure and HLA in healthy donors (dated by TCRdb to 2017 to 2019). The library was made by the immunoSEQ multiplex PCR assay. The multiplex PCR relied on a mix of 60 forward primers for TCR Vbeta segments and 13 reverse primers for TCR Jbeta segments. The table was pulled from immuneACCESS by TCRdb, which kept in-frame rearrangements only. Such tables lose some clones; where checked, under half of the loss comes from unresolved V genes, and the rest has no known cause. Across this sample there are roughly 110,000 clones, with more than 65% seen only once. 4.2% of the sample belongs to the ten largest clones. The sequencing input was PBMCs. The receptor set was obtained from a male donor in good health and CMV-seronegative.

The chain employs TRBV14 and TRBJ2-6, with D unclear. This CDR3 comprises 17 residues. Germline CDR1 and CDR2: SGHDN and FVKESK. With 0 bases removed from V and 1 base from J, the gap between germline ends came to 10 bases. The DNA of the CDR3 is TGTGCCAGCAGCCAAGATTTGCCAACTTCTGGGGCCAACGTCCTGACTTTC. This gives the protein CASSQDLPTSGANVLTF. Drawing the rest from reference TRBV14 and TRBJ2-6, the complete variable domain is EAGVTQFPSHSVIEKGQTVTLRCDPISGHDNLYWYRRVMGKEIKFLLHFVKESKQDESGMPNNRFLAERTGGTYSTLKVQPAELEDSGVYFCASSQDLPTSGANVLTFGAGSRLTVL.

This clone is classed as medium-sized (0.01 to 0.1%). This chain joins TRBV18 and TRBJ1-1; 7 bases line up with TRBD1. The CDR3 spans 14 residues. J gave up 4 bases and V 6 bases, and 8 bases lay outside the gene matches. CDR1 KGHSH and CDR2 LQKENI come from the germline V gene. This CDR3 is CASSSTTGPTEAFF. The CDR3 nucleotides are TGTGCCAGCTCCTCAACGACAGGGCCCACTGAAGCTTTCTTT.

The chain uses TRBV27 and TRBJ2-5, with TRBD2 matching 9 bases. CDR1 is MNHEY and CDR2 is SMNVEV in the germline V gene (reference sequence). The junction had 17 bases not matched to a gene; V was cut back by 5 bases and J by 4 bases. The CDR3 runs 18 residues. CDR3 sequence reads: CASSLGLATSSAVETQYF. The CDR3 coding sequence is TGTGCCAGCAGTCTTGGACTAGCGACATCCTCAGCGGTAGAGACCCAGTACTTC.

This clone was counted once. The V and J genes are TRBV2 and TRBJ2-1; D possibly corresponds to TRBD2 (5 bases). CDR1 is SNHLY, CDR2 FYNNEI, per germline. The length of the CDR3 is 16 residues. Trimming took 1 base from V and 12 from J, leaving 22 bases between them. This CDR3 is CASSEEAGGPVLGQFF. The DNA for the CDR3 is TGTGCCAGCAGTGAAGAGGCCGGCGGGCCTGTTTTAGGGCAGTTCTTC.

The chain recombines TRBV27 with TRBJ2-7; TRBD1 matches 7 bases. There are 15 residues in the CDR3. The V and J ends lost 2 bases and 0 bases, in that order; junction bases with no gene match: 4. Germline V gene data show CDR1 as MNHEY and CDR2 as SMNVEV (reference sequence). The CDR3 coding sequence is TGTGCCAGCAGTTTAACAGGGGAGAGCTCCTACGAGCAGTACTTC. It encodes CASSLTGESSYEQYF.

This chain connects TRBV27 to TRBJ2-3; D is undetermined. With 5 bases removed from V and 2 bases from J, the gap between germline ends came to 14 bases. The germline V gene encodes CDR1 MNHEY and CDR2 SMNVEV (reference sequence). The CDR3 covers 15 residues. The CDR3 coding sequence is TGTGCCAGCAGTCTAGATCCTGGGTTCACAGATACGCAGTATTTT. This codes for CASSLDPGFTDTQYF.

This rearrangement joins TRBV28 to TRBJ2-7; D possibly corresponds to TRBD1 (5 bases). Trimming cost V 6 bases and J 1 base, with 16 bases left between them. Germline V CDR1 and CDR2: MDHEN, SYDVKM. The CDR3 consists of 15 residues. The CDR3, as DNA: TGTGCCAGCAGCCTACCGTACAGGTTGTCCTACGAGCAGTACTTC. Its protein is CASSLPYRLSYEQYF.

This clone was picked up a small number of times. The V call is TRBV7-2, the J call TRBJ2-1; TRBD2 agrees at 8 bases. V was pared by 4 bases and J by 2 bases, with 10 bases of the junction left unmatched. There are 17 residues in the CDR3. Germline-derived CDR1 and CDR2 are SGHTA and FQGNSA. The CDR3 spells CASSSRGSGNAYNEQFF. The CDR3 coding sequence is TGTGCCAGCAGCTCTCGGGGTAGCGGGAATGCCTACAATGAGCAGTTCTTC. The full variable domain, rest sourced from reference TRBV7-2 and TRBJ2-1, is GAGVSQSPSNKVTEKGKDVELRCDPISGHTALYWYRQSLGQGLEFLIYFQGNSAPDKSGLPSDRFSAERTGGSVSTLTIQRTQQEDSAVYLCASSSRGSGNAYNEQFFGPGTRLTVL.

This clone was detected only a few times. This chain uses TRBV6-1 with TRBJ1-1; 7 bases line up with TRBD1. CDR1 is MNHNS and CDR2 is SASEGT in the germline V gene. The ends lost 4 bases at V and 1 base at J; junction bases unmatched: 3. The CDR3 extends over 14 amino acids. The CDR3 loop reads CASSVDRSNTEAFF. As DNA, the CDR3 is TGTGCCAGCAGTGTGGACAGGTCGAACACTGAAGCTTTCTTT.

This clone was seen a few times. This chain links TRBV10-1 with TRBJ1-1; TRBD1 matches 10 bases. V gave up 8 bases and J gave up 5 bases; unmatched junction bases: 5. The germline CDR1 and CDR2 sequences are WNHNN and SYGVQD (reference sequence). The CDR3 consists of 13 residues. The CDR3 reads CASEGQGNTEAFF. CDR3 bases: TGCGCCAGCGAGGGACAGGGGAATACTGAAGCTTTCTTT.